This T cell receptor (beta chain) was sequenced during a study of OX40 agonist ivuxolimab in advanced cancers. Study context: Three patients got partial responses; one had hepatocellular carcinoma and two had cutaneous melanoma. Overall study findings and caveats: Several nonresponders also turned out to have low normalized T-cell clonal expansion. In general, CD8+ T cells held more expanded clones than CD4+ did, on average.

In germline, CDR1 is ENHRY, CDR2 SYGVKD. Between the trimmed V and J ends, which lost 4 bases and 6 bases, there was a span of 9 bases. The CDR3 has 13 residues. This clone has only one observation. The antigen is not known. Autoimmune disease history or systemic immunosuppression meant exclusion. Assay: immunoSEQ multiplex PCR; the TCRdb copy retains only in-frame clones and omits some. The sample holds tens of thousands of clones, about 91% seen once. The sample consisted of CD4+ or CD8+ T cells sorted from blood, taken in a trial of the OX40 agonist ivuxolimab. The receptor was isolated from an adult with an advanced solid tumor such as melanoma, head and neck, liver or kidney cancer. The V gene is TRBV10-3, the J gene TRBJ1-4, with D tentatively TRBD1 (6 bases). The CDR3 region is CAISVKGDEKLFF. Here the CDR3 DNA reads TGTGCCATCAGTGTCAAGGGGGATGAAAAACTGTTTTTT.